This entry features one T cell receptor beta chain sequence. Its cognate antigen is unknown. This record belongs to a study of graft-versus-host responses after intestinal transplantation. Overall study: Induction with anti-thymocyte globulin, then tacrolimus and steroids for around three years, was given to all recipients.

The CDR3 totals 14 residues. V dropped 5 bases and J dropped 1 base, with 9 bases sitting between them. CDR1 and CDR2 (germline): PRHDT, FYEKMQ (reference sequence). The table came from immunoSEQ multiplex PCR; TCRdb's copy has only in-frame clones and leaves some out. The data show 80,000 to 100,000 clones, with just under 95% seen just once and approximately 0.064% held by the top ten. Study observations and caveats: Marrow from the recipient contained GvH clones, some of which had appeared first in ileum or blood. Circulating GvH clone levels at their peak were associated with HvG declines (early post-transplant).

The clonotype was recovered from a human donor who was the organ donor for an intestinal transplant. V usage is TRBV13 and J usage is TRBJ1-5, with D perhaps matching TRBD1 (6 bases). Sequenced material: unstimulated CD8+ T cells sorted from spleen or lymph node cells, taken before transplant. Here the CDR3 reads CASSQQGSNQPQHF. The CDR3 DNA follows: TGTGCCAGCAGCCAACAGGGAAGCAATCAGCCCCAGCATTTT.